What follows are 9 T cell receptor beta chains derived from one specimen sequenced in a study of shared clonotypes between healthy human individuals. This table comes from immunoSEQ multiplex PCR, and its TCRdb copy is limited to in-frame clones, with some not included. The repertoire holds more than 500,000 clones, with 95% as singletons. CD8 cells classed as naive were CD45RO-negative and positively selected for CCR7, excluding terminally differentiated effector memory CD45RA+ cells. Input material: naive CD8+ T cells sorted from blood. The receptors derive from a woman aged 25-40 years in good health.

This chain joins TRBV11-2 and TRBJ2-7, with no clear D. The germline CDR1 and CDR2 sequences are SGHAT and FQNNGV. Trimming stripped 5 bases from V and 2 bases from J, with 16 bases between. The CDR3 contains 15 residues. CDR3 loop: CASSARTKEPYEQYF. The CDR3 nucleotides read TGTGCCAGCAGCGCCAGGACCAAAGAGCCCTACGAGCAGTACTTC.

The chain links TRBV19 to TRBJ1-1; no clear D. The CDR3 runs 13 residues. Trimming cost V 2 bases and J 6 bases, with 10 bases left between them. Germline V gene data show CDR1 as LNHDA and CDR2 as SQIVND (reference sequence). CDR3 loop: CASSITRASEAFF. CDR3 in DNA: TGTGCCAGTAGTATAACCAGAGCATCTGAAGCTTTCTTT.

The V and J genes are TRBV30 and TRBJ2-7; D possibly corresponds to TRBD1 (6 bases). The CDR3 has 12 amino acids. V dropped 1 base and J dropped 4 bases, with 8 bases sitting between them. Per the germline V gene, CDR1 is GTSNPN and CDR2 is SVGIG (reference sequence). The CDR3 DNA is TGTGCCTGGAGTGACCAGGGGTACGAGCAGTACTTC. This translates into CAWSDQGYEQYF.

The chain links TRBV9 to TRBJ2-1; D unclear. CDR1 SGDLS and CDR2 YYNGEE come from the germline V gene. The CDR3 is 12 residues long. The ends were cut back, 3 bases at V and 8 bases at J, with 9 bases in the middle. The CDR3 spells CASSAFNYEQFF. As DNA, the CDR3 is TGTGCCAGCAGCGCGTTTAACTATGAGCAGTTCTTC.

The genes are TRBV4-1 and TRBJ1-2; a possible D gene is TRBD1 (6 bases). V lost 4 bases and J lost 6, with 18 bases in between. The CDR3 has 15 amino acids. CDR1 and CDR2 from the germline V gene are MGHRA and YSYEKL. CDR3 nucleotides: TGCGCCAGCAGCCCTAACGACAGGAGGGACGATGGCTACACCTTC. Protein sequence: CASSPNDRRDDGYTF.

This clone was counted once. The chain couples TRBV9 to TRBJ1-5; possible D gene TRBD1, 6 bases. CDR1 SGDLS and CDR2 YYNGEE come from the germline V gene. Trimming removed 10 bases from V and 7 bases from J, with 18 bases in between. This CDR3 region has 13 residues. The CDR3: CAGQRGAWQPQHF. CDR3 bases: TGTGCCGGACAACGGGGGGCTTGGCAGCCCCAGCATTTT.

In this sample, this clone turned up once. V and J are TRBV28 and TRBJ1-1, with D tentatively TRBD1 (6 bases). Per germline, CDR1 MDHEN and CDR2 SYDVKM. This CDR3 region has 15 residues. The ends were cut back, 5 bases at V and 0 bases at J, with 13 bases in the middle. DNA of the CDR3: TGTGCCAGCAGTCTCCGGACAGATTTGAACACTGAAGCTTTCTTT. This codes for CASSLRTDLNTEAFF. The whole variable domain, remainder taken from reference TRBV28 and TRBJ1-1, is DVKVTQSSRYLVKRTGEKVFLECVQDMDHENMFWYRQDPGLGLRLIYFSYDVKMKEKGDIPEGYSVSREKKERFSLILESASTNQTSMYLCASSLRTDLNTEAFFGQGTRLTVV.

The chain combines TRBV4-1 with TRBJ2-7; 7 bases align to TRBD1. The junction had 4 bases not matched to a gene; V was cut back by 0 bases and J by 2 bases. CDR3 length equals 15 residues. Germline CDR1 and CDR2: MGHRA and YSYEKL. The CDR3, as DNA: TGCGCCAGCAGCCAAGAGAGGGGGACAGCCTACGAGCAGTACTTC. The encoded protein is CASSQERGTAYEQYF.

This chain connects TRBV11-3 to TRBJ2-2, with 7 nucleotides matching TRBD2. Germline loops: CDR1 SGHNT, CDR2 YENEEA. Losses at the gene ends were 5 bases for V and 5 bases for J; bases not matched to a gene: 11. The CDR3 contains 16 residues. CDR3 region: CASSPGLDGSTGELFF. For the CDR3, the DNA is TGTGCCAGCAGCCCAGGACTAGATGGCTCGACCGGGGAGCTGTTTTTT.